The 29 T cell receptor beta chains below were found in one sample sequenced in a study of blood T cells in healthy people across ages. Combining a sample-barcoded 5' primer with a J-beta primer mix, a second PCR ran for roughly 7 to 11 cycles. TCRdb reanalysed the 5' RACE reads using MiXCR and keeps one entry per CDR3 protein. The sample holds about 290,000 distinct CDR3 sequences; roughly 26% are singletons and the top ten take 25% to 35%. Sample: blood. All receptors come from a woman in her seventies in good health.

The chain joins TRBV14 to TRBJ2-2; maybe TRBD1 (5 bases). Germline V gene sequence: CDR1 SGHDN, CDR2 FVKESK. V shed 3 bases and J shed 4 bases, with 12 bases lying between them. This CDR3 has 15 residues. CDR3 sequence: CASSQRQLITGELFF. CDR3 in DNA: TGTGCCAGCAGCCAGCGACAGTTGATCACCGGGGAGCTGTTTTTT.

This clonotype was detected once. The rearrangement joins TRBV7-2 to TRBJ2-7; no clear D. Germline CDR1 is SGHTA and CDR2 is FQGNSA. Trimming stripped 1 base from V and 0 bases from J, with 10 bases between. The CDR3 sequence is 15 residues long. The CDR3 DNA reads as TGTGCCAGCAGCTTAGGACACTTCCTCTCCTACGAGCAGTACTTC. This translates into CASSLGHFLSYEQYF.

This chain links TRBV12-3 or TRBV12-4 with TRBJ2-3, with a possible D match to TRBD2 (6 bases). The CDR3 runs to 13 residues. V was clipped by 7 bases and J by 4 bases, with 12 bases between them. Here the CDR3 DNA reads TGTGCCAGCAAGGAGGGCCAGGCAGATACGCAGTATTTT. Amino acids: CASKEGQADTQYF.

The CDR3 bases are TGTGCCAGCACCCGGGACTCCAACGTCCTGACTTTC. It yields the protein CASTRDSNVLTF. This chain connects TRBV5-5 to TRBJ2-6, with D possibly TRBD2 on 6 matching bases. Germline CDR1 reads SGHKS; CDR2 reads YYEKEE (reference sequence). Deletions cut 6 bases from V and 8 bases from J, with 9 bases between. This CDR3 region has 12 residues.

The chain joins TRBV28 to TRBJ1-2, with D uncertain. CDR1 and CDR2 from the germline V gene are MDHEN and SYDVKM. V was clipped by 2 bases and J by 4 bases, with 11 bases between them. The CDR3 loop spans 14 amino acids. This CDR3 reads CASSLRAALYGYTF. CDR3 DNA: TGTGCCAGCAGTTTAAGGGCTGCCCTCTATGGCTACACCTTC.

The V gene is TRBV6-5, the J gene TRBJ2-5; 10 nucleotides line up with TRBD2. This CDR3 is built from 15 residues. V was pared by 2 bases and J by 5 bases, with 5 bases of the junction left unmatched. Germline lookup yields CDR1 MNHEY and CDR2 SVGAGI. The DNA for the CDR3 is TGTGCCAGCAGTTACGGCCTAGCGGGAGTCGAGACCCAGTACTTC. Protein sequence: CASSYGLAGVETQYF.

There are a few counts of this clonotype. The J gene is TRBJ2-7, the V gene TRBV27; 9 bases map to TRBD1. The CDR3 loop spans 15 amino acids. V lost 5 bases and J lost 7; bases outside the gene matches: 12. Germline assignment: CDR1 MNHEY and CDR2 SMNVEV (reference sequence). The CDR3 DNA reads as TGTGCCAGCAGTCCCCAAGGGACAGGGTTTTATGAGCAGTACTTC. Its translation: CASSPQGTGFYEQYF.

This clonotype was found a few times. This rearrangement joins TRBV6-5 to TRBJ2-3; 13 bases agree with TRBD2. This CDR3 has 14 residues. Trimming removed 6 bases from V and 6 bases from J; junction bases left unmatched: 3. Germline V gene sequence: CDR1 MNHEY, CDR2 SVGAGI. The CDR3 protein is CASSETSGRDTQYF. The CDR3 coding sequence is TGTGCCAGCAGCGAGACTAGCGGGAGGGATACGCAGTATTTT.

At least ten counts were recorded for this clonotype. The chain recombines TRBV12-3 or TRBV12-4 with TRBJ1-1; 7 nucleotides match TRBD1. The V and J ends lost 4 bases and 4 bases, in that order; junction bases with no gene match: 9. The CDR3 is 15 residues long. CDR3 coding DNA: TGTGCCAGCAGTTCTACAGGGGTGAGGGGCACTGAAGCTTTCTTT. Translation: CASSSTGVRGTEAFF.

This clonotype came up a few times. V gene TRBV20-1 combines with J gene TRBJ1-4; D is unclear. The V end lost 3 bases, the J end lost 5 bases, and 7 bases lay between the germline ends. The germline CDR1 and CDR2 sequences are DFQATT and SNEGSKA (reference sequence). This CDR3 contains 12 residues. The CDR3 bases are TGCAGTGCTAGTCAAGGAAATGAAAAACTGTTTTTT. Protein product: CSASQGNEKLFF.

Of note for this clonotype: A read error is possible here, since a much larger clone lies one base away. V usage is TRBV12-3 or TRBV12-4 and J usage is TRBJ2-5; 8 bases agree with TRBD2. The CDR3 has 14 amino acids. The CDR3 DNA reads TGTGCCAGCAGTAGCGGGAGCTTCCAAGAGACCCAGTGCTTC. This codes for CASSSGSFQETQCF.

This chain joins TRBV20-1 and TRBJ2-1, with D unclear. The CDR3 loop spans 13 amino acids. V was cut by 3 bases and J by 4 bases, with 10 bases left in between. Germline CDR1 and CDR2: DFQATT and SNEGSKA (reference sequence). The CDR3 region has the DNA TGCAGTGCTAGGTTGGCAGAATACAATGAGCAGTTCTTC. Translated, it gives CSARLAEYNEQFF.

This clonotype was observed at least ten times. This chain connects TRBV6-6 to TRBJ2-7; D is perhaps TRBD1 (6 bases). In germline, CDR1 is MNHNY, CDR2 SVGAGI (reference sequence). The CDR3 extends over 13 amino acids. V was cut by 5 bases and J by 5 bases, with 13 bases left in between. The DNA of the CDR3 is TGTGCCAGCAGTATCACAGGGAGCCACGAGCAGTACTTC. This encodes CASSITGSHEQYF.

J is TRBJ2-5 and V is TRBV6-5, with a possible D match to TRBD2 (6 bases). Looked up from germline, CDR1 is MNHEY and CDR2 is SVGAGI. V was cut by 7 bases and J by 4 bases, with 19 bases left in between. The CDR3 is 15 amino acids. CDR3 nucleotide sequence: TGTGCCAGCAAAGGGAGGCACGGCAGGGCAGAGACCCAGTACTTC. Its protein product is CASKGRHGRAETQYF.

This clonotype has only a few counts. The chain carries TRBV29-1 and TRBJ2-7; the D gene is possibly TRBD1 (6 bases). The CDR3 has 12 amino acids. The germline V gene encodes CDR1 SQVTM and CDR2 ANQGSEA. Trimming left V 8 bases short and J 3 bases short, with 14 bases between. This CDR3 is CSTQQGSYEQYF. Written as DNA, the CDR3 is TGCAGCACCCAACAGGGAAGCTACGAGCAGTACTTC.

This sequence joins TRBV7-3 and TRBJ2-2; D remains unclear. The ends were cut back, 8 bases at V and 4 bases at J, with 14 bases in the middle. The CDR3 contains 14 residues. From germline, CDR1 is SGHTA and CDR2 FQGTGA. The CDR3, as DNA: TGTGCCAGCGGTCGGTCCTCCGGCACCGGGGAGCTGTTTTTT. Translation gives CASGRSSGTGELFF.

The chain is built from TRBV6-2 or TRBV6-3 and TRBJ2-5, with D unclear. From germline, CDR1 is MNHEY and CDR2 SVGEGT. Trimming cost V 7 bases and J 2 bases, with 2 bases left between them. This CDR3 region has 10 residues. The CDR3 here is CASTQETQYF. The CDR3 bases are TGTGCCAGCACTCAAGAGACCCAGTACTTC.

The J gene is TRBJ2-1, the V gene TRBV7-9; D tentatively reads TRBD1 or TRBD2 (6 bases each). This CDR3 contains 14 residues. CDR1 is SEHNR, CDR2 FQNEAQ, per germline (reference sequence). Trimming pared 7 bases from V and 4 bases from J, leaving 14 bases between. CDR3 nucleotides: TGTGCCAGCACCAGGGGCGGGGTTTACAATGAGCAGTTCTTC. This translates into CASTRGGVYNEQFF.

In this sample, this clonotype turned up many times. The rearrangement links TRBV5-1 to TRBJ2-1; unclear D gene. Germline V gives CDR1 SGHRS, CDR2 YFSETQ. V lost 5 bases and J lost 2, with 11 bases in between. The CDR3 has 14 amino acids. CDR3 sequence reads: CASRLESTYNEQFF. The CDR3 nucleotides are TGCGCCAGCAGGCTAGAAAGCACCTACAATGAGCAGTTCTTC.

The rearrangement links TRBV6-5 to TRBJ2-5; unclear D gene. The end of the DNA is better explained by TRBJ2-1, so the J call may be wrong. Germline CDR1 MNHEY, CDR2 SVGAGI. The CDR3 loop spans 15 amino acids. CDR3 region: CASSYSRVVYNEQFF. The CDR3 DNA follows: TGTGCCAGCAGTTACTCTCGAGTAGTCTACAATGAGCAGTTCTTC.

This clonotype has ten or more counts. This chain links TRBV18 with TRBJ2-5; D possibly corresponds to TRBD2 (5 bases). V dropped 3 bases and J dropped 2 bases, with 7 bases sitting between them. CDR1 is KGHSH, CDR2 LQKENI, per germline. CDR3 length: 13 amino acids. The CDR3, as DNA: TGTGCCAGCTCACCTCGGGAACAAGAGACCCAGTACTTC. Protein sequence: CASSPREQETQYF.

The chain couples TRBV13 to TRBJ2-6; TRBD2 aligns across 8 bases. The CDR3 has 20 residues. Trimming at V came to 4 bases and at J to 0 bases, leaving 14 bases not matched to a gene. Germline lookup yields CDR1 PRHDT and CDR2 FYEKMQ (reference sequence). The CDR3 reads CASSSTGGAGTYSGANVLTF. CDR3 sequence (DNA): TGTGCCAGCAGCTCCACCGGGGGGGCAGGCACCTACTCTGGGGCCAACGTCCTGACTTTC.

This chain joins TRBV28 and TRBJ2-7; D gene unclear. This CDR3 spans 15 amino acids. CDR1 MDHEN and CDR2 SYDVKM come from the germline V gene. Trimming left V 5 bases short and J 1 base short, with 15 bases between. The CDR3 DNA follows: TGTGCCAGCAGTCCCCCCACAAGTCCGTCCTACGAGCAGTACTTC. As protein: CASSPPTSPSYEQYF. The full variable domain, in which reference TRBV28 and TRBJ2-7 provide the parts outside the CDR3, is DVKVTQSSRYLVKRTGEKVFLECVQDMDHENMFWYRQDPGLGLRLIYFSYDVKMKEKGDIPEGYSVSREKKERFSLILESASTNQTSMYLCASSPPTSPSYEQYFGPGTRLTVT.

The chain recombines TRBV18 with TRBJ1-1; weak D call: TRBD1 (5 bases). Germline CDR1 KGHSH, CDR2 LQKENI. This CDR3 has 12 residues. The V end was cut by 3 bases, the J end by 6 bases, with 8 bases between. CDR3 sequence reads: CASSPRDAEAFF. CDR3 nucleotides: TGTGCCAGCTCACCTCGGGACGCTGAAGCTTTCTTT.

This chain links TRBV28 with TRBJ1-6; unclear D gene. The CDR3 totals 14 residues. CDR1 is MDHEN and CDR2 is SYDVKM in the germline V gene. V lost 5 bases and J lost 5, with 10 bases in between. The CDR3 sequence: CASSALGNNSPLHF. DNA of the CDR3: TGTGCCAGCAGTGCCCTGGGGAATAATTCACCCCTCCACTTT.

The V and J genes are TRBV12-3 or TRBV12-4 and TRBJ2-1; D is unresolved. This CDR3 is built from 12 residues. V was clipped by 6 bases and J by 8 bases, with 11 bases between them. In DNA, the CDR3 is TGTGCCAGCAGCCAAGTCCAGGATGAGCAGTTCTTC. It is translated as CASSQVQDEQFF.

This clonotype was counted many times. V gene TRBV5-1 combines with J gene TRBJ1-2; D remains ambiguous. The ends were cut back, 1 base at V and 8 bases at J, with 6 bases in the middle. This CDR3 is built from 11 residues. Germline lookup yields CDR1 SGHRS and CDR2 YFSETQ. The CDR3 region is CASSLSGGYTF. The CDR3 bases are TGCGCCAGCAGCTTGAGTGGGGGCTACACCTTC.

This clonotype was found a few times. The J gene is TRBJ2-5, the V gene TRBV20-1; 9 bases align to TRBD1. Germline CDR1 DFQATT, CDR2 SNEGSKA (reference sequence). Trimming removed 1 base from V and 5 bases from J; junction bases left unmatched: 5. The CDR3 runs 14 residues. CDR3 sequence (DNA): TGCAGTGCTAGAGCCGGACAGGGGTGGGAGACCCAGTACTTC. Translation gives CSARAGQGWETQYF.

The CDR3 DNA is TGCGCCAGCAGATGGGCGGGGGGCCCCACAGATACGCAGTATTTT. Encoded protein: CASRWAGGPTDTQYF. This sequence joins TRBV5-1 and TRBJ2-3, with 8 bases lining up with TRBD2. The CDR3 totals 15 residues. The J segment lost 2 bases and the V segment lost 5 bases, leaving 7 bases of the junction unmatched. Germline CDR1 is SGHRS and CDR2 is YFSETQ. The entire variable domain, with the rest obtained from reference TRBV5-1 and TRBJ2-3, is as follows: KAGVTQTPRYLIKTRGQQVTLSCSPISGHRSVSWYQQTPGQGLQFLFEYFSETQRNKGNFPGRFSGRQFSNSRSEMNVSTLELGDSALYLCASRWAGGPTDTQYFGPGTRLTVL.